This entry lists 25 T cell receptor beta chains sequenced from one sample in a study of identical twins. TCRdb reanalysed the 5' RACE reads using MiXCR and keeps one entry per CDR3 protein. The sample shows approximately 680,000 distinct CDR3 sequences, about 7.6% of them seen only once. The same specimen was also included in a second study, on yellow fever vaccine responses in identical twins.

Sequencing input: PBMCs. The receptors shown here come from a woman aged 18-29 years in good health.

V is TRBV2 and J is TRBJ1-1; weak D call: TRBD1 (6 bases). The germline V gene has CDR1 SNHLY and CDR2 FYNNEI. Trimming stripped 10 bases from V and 4 bases from J, with 16 bases between. This CDR3 is built from 13 residues. The CDR3 DNA is TGTGCCACCCGTAAGGGGGGAGGCACTGAAGCTTTCTTT. Translating gives CATRKGGGTEAFF. Based on the CDR3 plus reference TRBV2 and TRBJ1-1, the full variable domain is EPEVTQTPSHQVTQMGQEVILRCVPISNHLYFYWYRQILGQKVEFLVSFYNNEISEKSEIFDDQFSVERPDGSNFTLKIRSTKLEDSAMYFCATRKGGGTEAFFGQGTRLTVV.

This clonotype came up many times. The junction does not match germline at one end; this may be a read error. The V gene is TRBV12-3 or TRBV12-4, the J gene TRBJ2-3, with D unclear. The CDR3 loop spans 13 amino acids. The CDR3 coding sequence is TGCGCCAGCAGCTCTGGAGACACAGATACGCAGTATTTT. Encoded protein: CASSSGDTDTQYF.

This clonotype was counted many times. This chain uses TRBV10-3 with TRBJ2-7; D might be TRBD2 (7 bases). The CDR3 spans 14 residues. Germline loops: CDR1 ENHRY, CDR2 SYGVKD. V dropped 2 bases and J dropped 2 bases, with 10 bases sitting between them. The CDR3 nucleotides read TGTGCCATCAGTGAGAAGGGGGGGACCTACGAGCAGTACGTC. Translated, it gives CAISEKGGTYEQYV.

This clonotype has only a few counts. The rearrangement uses TRBV20-1 and TRBJ2-1; 10 bases match TRBD1. Germline-derived CDR1 and CDR2 are DFQATT and SNEGSKA (reference sequence). V trimming: 2 bases; J trimming: 4 bases; junction bases outside the gene matches: 5. This CDR3 has 15 amino acids. Here the CDR3 reads CSARRQGASYNEQFF. CDR3 nucleotides: TGCAGTGCTAGACGACAGGGGGCATCATACAATGAGCAGTTCTTC.

The J gene is TRBJ2-5, the V gene TRBV7-9; D is uncertain. The CDR3 consists of 11 residues. Germline CDR1 is SEHNR and CDR2 is FQNEAQ (reference sequence). Trimming removed 6 bases at V and 3 bases at J, with 5 bases between. Here the CDR3 reads CASSHEETQYF. The CDR3 region has the DNA TGTGCCAGCAGTCATGAAGAGACCCAGTACTTC. The variable domain in full, with the rest retrieved from reference TRBV7-9 and TRBJ2-5, is DTGVSQNPRHKITKRGQNVTFRCDPISEHNRLYWYRQTLGQGPEFLTYFQNEAQLEKSRLLSDRFSAERPKGSFSTLEIQRTEQGDSAMYLCASSHEETQYFGPGTRLLVL.

The V and J genes are TRBV7-2 and TRBJ2-7; 7 positions agree with TRBD2. Germline V gene sequence: CDR1 SGHTA, CDR2 FQGNSA. The CDR3 length is 16 residues. J lost 4 bases, V lost 5 bases, and 14 bases had no gene match. The CDR3 nucleotides are TGTGCCAGCAGCAACCCCTGGGCGGGAGAATCTTACGAGCAGTACTTC. This gives the protein CASSNPWAGESYEQYF.

The table lists this clonotype with many counts. Here the CDR3 reads CSVEGRQGLRTEAFF. The CDR3 DNA reads as TGCAGCGTTGAAGGCCGACAGGGGTTGCGCACTGAAGCTTTCTTT. The chain carries TRBV29-1 and TRBJ1-1; TRBD1 aligns across 8 bases. The CDR3 sequence is 15 residues long. V shed 1 base, J shed 4 bases, and the junction held 8 bases outside the gene matches. CDR1 and CDR2 (germline): SQVTM, ANQGSEA.

This clonotype came up a few times. The chain joins TRBV5-6 to TRBJ2-5, with 8 bases lining up with TRBD2. Germline CDR1 reads SGHDT; CDR2 reads YYEEEE. Unmatched junction bases numbered 11, after V lost 4 bases and J lost 0 bases. CDR3 length: 17 residues. DNA of the CDR3: TGTGCCAGCAGCCCCCCCGGGACTAGGGAGTACCAAGAGACCCAGTACTTC. It encodes CASSPPGTREYQETQYF.

This clonotype has a handful of counts. No conserved phenylalanine or tryptophan ends this CDR3, so it is likely a read error. It is unclear where the CDR3 begins or ends on the DNA, so no DNA is shown, and the CDR3 is as TCRdb lists it. The CDR3 protein is CASSQEVSAGGPSGG. The chain has TRBV3-1 and TRBJ2-7; TRBD2, the table's D call, was not compared with the DNA. The CDR3 has 15 residues if both end residues are counted. CDR1 and CDR2 from the germline V gene are LGHDT and YNNKEL (reference sequence).

Ten or more counts support this clonotype. CDR3 bases: TGTGCCAGCACGACAGGGCGTGTGGAGACCCAGTACTTC. This codes for CASTTGRVETQYF. The chain links TRBV6-1 to TRBJ2-5; 7 nucleotides match TRBD1. There are 13 residues in the CDR3. Per germline, CDR1 MNHNS and CDR2 SASEGT. V was pared by 7 bases and J by 5 bases, with 7 bases of the junction left unmatched.

This rearrangement joins TRBV2 to TRBJ2-3; possibly TRBD2 for D (5 bases). This CDR3 region has 14 residues. The V and J ends lost 7 bases and 4 bases respectively, with 15 bases between them. Looked up from germline, CDR1 is SNHLY and CDR2 is FYNNEI. The CDR3 is CASNIGLASDTQYF. CDR3 coding DNA: TGTGCCAGCAACATCGGGCTAGCATCAGATACGCAGTATTTT.

In its sample, this clonotype was seen a few times. The V gene is TRBV10-1, the J gene TRBJ2-1; D possibly corresponds to TRBD2 (6 bases). V was cut by 3 bases and J by 0 bases, with 12 bases left in between. CDR1 and CDR2 (germline): WNHNN, SYGVQD (reference sequence). This CDR3 contains 16 residues. In DNA form, the CDR3 reads TGCGCCAGCAGTGATGGGGCGGGACTCTCCTACAATGAGCAGTTCTTC. Translation: CASSDGAGLSYNEQFF.

This clonotype has more than one count but fewer than ten. The J gene is TRBJ2-7, the V gene TRBV9; D not resolved. Germline assignment: CDR1 SGDLS and CDR2 YYNGEE. The CDR3 extends over 10 amino acids. CDR3 region: CAGETYEQYV. The CDR3 bases are TGTGCTGGGGAAACCTACGAGCAGTACGTC.

There are many counts of this clonotype. V gene TRBV7-8 combines with J gene TRBJ2-1; 13 positions match TRBD2. Germline CDR1 is SGHVS and CDR2 is FQNEAQ. J lost 7 bases, V lost 3 bases, and 3 bases had no gene match. The CDR3 runs 15 residues. CDR3 nucleotides: TGTGCCAGCAGCTTTGGGACTAGCGGGACTAATGAGCAGTTCTTC. This sequence encodes CASSFGTSGTNEQFF.

Many counts were recorded for this clonotype. The genes are TRBV6-1 and TRBJ1-2; D is unclear. Germline values: CDR1 MNHNS, CDR2 SASEGT. Trimming cost V 7 bases and J 0 bases, with 12 bases left between them. This CDR3 region has 14 residues. The CDR3, as DNA: TGTGCCAGCACCTCCTACATAGCTAACTATGGCTACACCTTC. Amino acids: CASTSYIANYGYTF.

This clonotype was detected many times. The chain links TRBV3-1 to TRBJ1-1; 7 nucleotides align to TRBD1. Germline CDR1 LGHDT, CDR2 YNNKEL (reference sequence). This CDR3 is built from 16 residues. Losses at the gene ends were 3 bases for V and 0 bases for J; bases not matched to a gene: 7. CDR3 protein: CASSQEGQLMNTEAFF. The CDR3 DNA sequence: TGTGCCAGCAGCCAGGAGGGACAGCTGATGAACACTGAAGCTTTCTTT.

This clonotype came up many times. V is TRBV7-9 and J is TRBJ2-3; TRBD2 matches 12 bases. CDR3 length equals 17 residues. The germline CDR1 and CDR2 sequences are SEHNR and FQNEAQ (reference sequence). The J segment lost 3 bases and the V segment lost 5 bases, leaving 9 bases of the junction unmatched. This chain's CDR3 is CASSHPSGGALTDTQYF. As DNA, the CDR3 is TGTGCCAGCAGCCACCCTAGCGGGGGGGCTCTGACAGATACGCAGTATTTT.

J is TRBJ2-2 and V is TRBV5-1; maybe TRBD1 (6 bases). Germline assignment: CDR1 SGHRS and CDR2 YFSETQ. The CDR3 runs 16 residues. V was trimmed by 0 bases and J by 3 bases, leaving 12 bases between them. The CDR3 loop is CASSLVAGVDTGELFF. For the CDR3, the DNA is TGCGCCAGCAGCTTGGTGGCAGGGGTAGACACCGGGGAGCTGTTTTTT.

The chain recombines TRBV14 with TRBJ2-7, with a weak D call TRBD2 (6 bases). Germline V lookup: CDR1 SGHDN, CDR2 FVKESK. Trimming removed 3 bases at V and 6 bases at J, with 15 bases between. CDR3 length equals 14 residues. CDR3 region: CASSHRGGAVEQYF. CDR3 DNA sequence: TGTGCCAGCAGCCACAGAGGAGGGGCGGTCGAGCAGTACTTC. The full variable domain, rest sourced from reference TRBV14 and TRBJ2-7, is EAGVTQFPSHSVIEKGQTVTLRCDPISGHDNLYWYRRVMGKEIKFLLHFVKESKQDESGMPNNRFLAERTGGTYSTLKVQPAELEDSGVYFCASSHRGGAVEQYFGPGTRLTVT.

This clonotype appeared a few times. This chain connects TRBV10-3 to TRBJ2-2; D perhaps matches TRBD1 (6 bases). Germline lookup yields CDR1 ENHRY and CDR2 SYGVKD. CDR3 length equals 15 residues. With 0 bases removed from V and 4 bases from J, the gap between germline ends came to 9 bases. CDR3 nucleotide sequence: TGTGCCATCAGTGAGTCGGGACAAACCACCGGGGAGCTGTTTTTT. It encodes CAISESGQTTGELFF.

This clonotype occurred many times. The chain is built from TRBV12-3 or TRBV12-4 and TRBJ2-1, with D unresolved. V shed 4 bases and J shed 6 bases, with 7 bases lying between them. This CDR3 is built from 12 residues. The CDR3 DNA is TGTGCCAGCAGTTGGCTGGCCAATGAGCAGTTCTTC. Encoded protein: CASSWLANEQFF.

A few counts support this clonotype. The chain links TRBV4-1 to TRBJ1-1; the D is unclear. CDR3 length equals 14 residues. Germline V gene sequence: CDR1 MGHRA, CDR2 YSYEKL. V was cut by 2 bases and J by 5 bases, with 12 bases left in between. CDR3 in DNA: TGCGCCAGCAGCCAAACTCGAACAGAAACTGAAGCTTTCTTT. Translating gives CASSQTRTETEAFF.

This clonotype was found many times. The chain joins TRBV20-1 to TRBJ1-5; TRBD1 aligns across 7 bases. From germline, CDR1 is DFQATT and CDR2 SNEGSKA (reference sequence). The V gene end was trimmed by 7 bases and the J gene end by 4 bases; junction bases not matched to a gene: 10. The CDR3 has 14 residues. The CDR3 nucleotides are TGCAGTGGCCGACGACAGGGTAGTAATCAGCCCCAGCATTTT. As protein: CSGRRQGSNQPQHF.

This clonotype has ten or more counts. The chain carries TRBV5-6 and TRBJ2-1; maybe TRBD2 (7 bases). Per the germline V gene, CDR1 is SGHDT and CDR2 is YYEEEE. The CDR3 covers 13 residues. V lost 0 bases to trimming and J lost 9 bases, with 10 bases between them. CDR3 bases: TGTGCCAGCAGCTTGGTGGGGGGGCTTGAGCAGTTCTTC. Translating it yields CASSLVGGLEQFF.

The chain employs TRBV9 and TRBJ2-2, with a possible D match to TRBD2 (5 bases). The CDR3 length is 16 residues. Germline V CDR1 and CDR2: SGDLS, YYNGEE. The V end lost 0 bases, the J end lost 2 bases, and 11 bases lay between the germline ends. The CDR3 bases are TGTGCCAGCAGCGTAGGGAGCGGAATTAACACCGGGGAGCTGTTTTTT. Translated: CASSVGSGINTGELFF.